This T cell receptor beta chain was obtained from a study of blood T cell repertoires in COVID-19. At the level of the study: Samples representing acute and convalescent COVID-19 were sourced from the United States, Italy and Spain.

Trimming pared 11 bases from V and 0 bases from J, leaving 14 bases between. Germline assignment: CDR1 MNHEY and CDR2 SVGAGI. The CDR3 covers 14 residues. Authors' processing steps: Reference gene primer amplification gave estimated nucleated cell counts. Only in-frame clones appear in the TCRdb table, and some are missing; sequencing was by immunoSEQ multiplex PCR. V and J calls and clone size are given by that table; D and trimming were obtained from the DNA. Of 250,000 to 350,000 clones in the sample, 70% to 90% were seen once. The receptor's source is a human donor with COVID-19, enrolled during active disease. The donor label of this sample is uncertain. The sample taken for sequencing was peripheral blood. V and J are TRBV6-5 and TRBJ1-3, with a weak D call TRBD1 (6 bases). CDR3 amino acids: CAAGAGNSGNTIYF. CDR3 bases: TGTGCCGCGGGGGCAGGAAACTCTGGAAACACCATATATTTT.